These 27 T cell receptor beta chains originate from one sample sequenced in a study of cytomegalovirus exposure and HLA in healthy donors. The study ran its PCR with 60 Vbeta and 13 Jbeta primers. Profiled with immunoSEQ multiplex PCR; TCRdb holds only in-frame clones, not every one. The top ten hold 0.8% to 1% of the sample, which has some 150,000 clones, approximately 88% seen once. Sequencing was done on a sample of PBMCs. These receptors came from a woman in her thirties in good health and CMV-seronegative.

CDR3 coding DNA: TGTGCCAGCAGCCCGGGGGGAGCCGAGCAGTACTTC. This translates into CASSPGGAEQYF. V gene TRBV9 combines with J gene TRBJ2-5, with TRBD2 matching 7 bases. The DNA end lines up better with TRBJ2-7; the J call may be wrong. Germline values: CDR1 SGDLS, CDR2 YYNGEE. The CDR3 is 12 amino acids.

The J gene is TRBJ2-7, the V gene TRBV5-1, with TRBD1 identical over 8 bases. Germline CDR1 is SGHRS and CDR2 is YFSETQ. Germline trimming cut 3 bases from V and 5 bases from J; bases unmatched to any gene: 7. The CDR3 length is 14 residues. The CDR3 sequence is CASSSTTGAHEQYF. CDR3 in DNA: TGCGCCAGCAGCTCAACGACAGGGGCCCACGAGCAGTACTTC.

This clone appeared a single time. An end of the junction does not agree with germline; a read error may underlie this. The rearrangement joins TRBV6-6 to TRBJ1-2; 10 nucleotides align to TRBD1. Germline CDR1 MNHNY, CDR2 SVGAGI (reference sequence). The CDR3 is made up of 11 amino acids. The DNA of the CDR3 is TGTGCCAGCAGTCTGGGACAGGGGTTATCCTTC. Translated: CASSLGQGLSF.

The genes are TRBV7-2 and TRBJ2-7, with D unresolved. The V gene lost 3 bases and the J gene lost 1 base, with 7 bases spanning the gap. Germline V gene data show CDR1 as SGHTA and CDR2 as FQGNSA. This CDR3 spans 13 amino acids. The CDR3 loop is CASSFSGSYEQYF. The CDR3 DNA is TGTGCCAGCAGCTTCTCAGGATCCTACGAGCAGTACTTC.

V gene TRBV29-1 combines with J gene TRBJ1-1; 7 bases agree with TRBD1. This CDR3 spans 14 amino acids. V was pared by 6 bases and J by 3 bases, with 10 bases of the junction left unmatched. Germline V lookup: CDR1 SQVTM, CDR2 ANQGSEA. The CDR3 coding sequence is TGCAGCGTGGAGGGGTCAGACAGGGACACTGAAGCTTTCTTT. Translated: CSVEGSDRDTEAFF. The full variable domain, rest sourced from reference TRBV29-1 and TRBJ1-1, is SAVISQKPSRDICQRGTSLTIQCQVDSQVTMMFWYRQQPGQSLTLIATANQGSEATYESGFVIDKFPISRPNLTFSTLTVSNMSPEDSSIYLCSVEGSDRDTEAFFGQGTRLTVV.

The chain links TRBV25-1 to TRBJ2-7, with 10 bases that match TRBD2. V lost 4 bases, J lost 7 bases, and 19 bases stayed unmatched. CDR3 length equals 18 residues. The germline gives CDR1 MGHDK, CDR2 SYGVNS. The CDR3: CASSGPDRDLAGEGEQYF. In nucleotides, the CDR3 is TGTGCCAGCAGTGGGCCGGACAGGGACCTAGCGGGAGAGGGGGAGCAGTACTTC.

The genes are TRBV28 and TRBJ2-7; TRBD1 is a possible D gene (6 bases). The V gene lost 8 bases and the J gene lost 2 bases, with 19 bases spanning the gap. CDR3 length equals 15 residues. Germline V CDR1 and CDR2: MDHEN, SYDVKM. This chain's CDR3 is CASLTTFGQPYEQYF. The CDR3 bases are TGTGCCAGCCTAACAACTTTTGGACAGCCCTACGAGCAGTACTTC.

The rearrangement uses TRBV9 and TRBJ2-1, with TRBD2 matching 11 bases. V was clipped by 4 bases and J by 3 bases; unmatched bases: 3. The germline gives CDR1 SGDLS, CDR2 YYNGEE. The CDR3 is made up of 15 amino acids. CDR3 in DNA: TGTGCCAGCAGCACTCTAGCGGGGGGCTACAATGAGCAGTTCTTC. Its translation: CASSTLAGGYNEQFF. Variable domain in full (rest from reference TRBV9 and TRBJ2-1): DSGVTQTPKHLITATGQRVTLRCSPRSGDLSVYWYQQSLDQGLQFLIQYYNGEERAKGNILERFSAQQFPDLHSELNLSSLELGDSALYFCASSTLAGGYNEQFFGPGTRLTVL.

The rearrangement links TRBV28 to TRBJ1-1, with a weak D call TRBD1 (6 bases). The V gene's germline CDR1 is MDHEN and CDR2 SYDVKM. With 7 bases removed from V and 1 base from J, the gap between germline ends came to 13 bases. The CDR3 spans 14 residues. CDR3 nucleotide sequence: TGTGCCAGCAAGGGGGGGGCAGGGAACACTGAAGCTTTCTTT. It yields the protein CASKGGAGNTEAFF.

The V call is TRBV7-2, the J call TRBJ2-5, with D unclear. The germline CDR1 and CDR2 sequences are SGHTA and FQGNSA. The V end was cut by 1 base, the J end by 5 bases, with 14 bases between. The CDR3 is 15 residues long. Here the CDR3 reads CASSLDGLNGETQYF. DNA for the CDR3: TGTGCCAGCAGCTTAGATGGGCTAAATGGGGAGACCCAGTACTTC. Full variable domain (rest looked up from reference TRBV7-2 and TRBJ2-5): GAGVSQSPSNKVTEKGKDVELRCDPISGHTALYWYRQSLGQGLEFLIYFQGNSAPDKSGLPSDRFSAERTGGSVSTLTIQRTQQEDSAVYLCASSLDGLNGETQYFGPGTRLLVL.

The CDR3 is CASTPEYQETQYF. The CDR3 DNA reads as TGCGCCAGCACCCCGGAGTACCAAGAGACCCAGTACTTC. The chain employs TRBV5-1 and TRBJ2-5; D is unclear. The length of the CDR3 is 13 residues. Germline CDR1 is SGHRS and CDR2 is YFSETQ. The V end lost 6 bases, the J end lost 0 bases, and 9 bases lay between the germline ends.

This clone was detected only once. This chain links TRBV19 with TRBJ2-2, with D possibly TRBD1 on 5 matching bases. The germline gives CDR1 LNHDA, CDR2 SQIVND (reference sequence). V was shortened by 9 bases and J by 1 base, with 15 bases between the two germline ends. CDR3 size: 15 residues. The chain's CDR3 is CASQKAGMNTGELFF. Written as DNA, the CDR3 is TGTGCCAGCCAAAAGGCAGGGATGAACACCGGGGAGCTGTTTTTT.

In this sample, this clone turned up once. The chain combines TRBV7-2 with TRBJ1-5; 9 bases are shared with TRBD1. Germline trimming cut 3 bases from V and 5 bases from J; bases unmatched to any gene: 11. In germline, CDR1 is SGHTA, CDR2 FQGNSA. The CDR3 contains 17 residues. The CDR3, as DNA: TGTGCCAGCAGCTTGGCTCAGGGGACAGGGTATGATCAGCCCCAGCATTTT. This gives the protein CASSLAQGTGYDQPQHF.

The CDR3 coding sequence is TGTGCCAGCAGTTTCGTACTGGCAGGACTAGCGGGAGTAGGAAACACCGGGGAGCTGTTTTTT. It codes for CASSFVLAGLAGVGNTGELFF. V usage is TRBV28 and J usage is TRBJ2-2; 13 positions match TRBD2. Per germline, CDR1 MDHEN and CDR2 SYDVKM. The CDR3 covers 21 residues. J lost 2 bases, V lost 3 bases, and 15 bases had no gene match.

The chain couples TRBV6-5 to TRBJ2-7; D may be TRBD2 (6 bases). V lost 2 bases and J 0 bases, leaving 14 bases between the germline ends. Germline CDR1 is MNHEY and CDR2 is SVGAGI. The CDR3 loop spans 16 amino acids. The CDR3 protein is CASSYTPGRSSYEQYF. CDR3 in DNA: TGTGCCAGCAGTTACACCCCAGGGAGGTCCTCCTACGAGCAGTACTTC.

This clone came up once. This rearrangement joins TRBV9 to TRBJ2-7, with 8 bases lining up with TRBD2. This CDR3 is 16 amino acids long. The V and J ends lost 0 bases and 4 bases, in that order; junction bases with no gene match: 9. The V gene's germline CDR1 is SGDLS and CDR2 YYNGEE. The CDR3 DNA sequence: TGTGCCAGCAGCGTAGGGCCAGCGGGAGCGGGTTACGAGCAGTACTTC. It specifies CASSVGPAGAGYEQYF.

This clone appeared a single time. The rearrangement uses TRBV5-1 and TRBJ2-7; D gene unclear. The CDR3 runs to 13 residues. Deletions cut 3 bases from V and 8 bases from J, with 15 bases between. Germline CDR1 is SGHRS and CDR2 is YFSETQ. CDR3 amino acids: CASSSVGVVKQYF. The CDR3 region has the DNA TGCGCCAGCAGCTCCGTGGGCGTTGTGAAGCAGTACTTC.

This clone appeared a single time. The rearrangement links TRBV10-1 to TRBJ2-2, with 8 bases that match TRBD2. The V gene end was trimmed by 6 bases and the J gene end by 3 bases; junction bases not matched to a gene: 12. Germline-derived CDR1 and CDR2 are WNHNN and SYGVQD (reference sequence). The CDR3 runs to 17 residues. In DNA form, the CDR3 reads TGCGCCAGCAGGTGCGGGAGGCCCTGTGCCTACACCGGGGAGCTGTTTTTT. Translated: CASRCGRPCAYTGELFF.

This rearrangement joins TRBV6-1 to TRBJ2-7; 9 bases are a match to TRBD1. V was clipped by 0 bases and J by 4 bases; unmatched bases: 7. This CDR3 has 16 residues. CDR1 is MNHNS, CDR2 SASEGT, per germline. The DNA of the CDR3 is TGTGCCAGCAGTGAAGCCTCCGGACAGGGGAGGTACGAGCAGTACTTC. Translation: CASSEASGQGRYEQYF.

The chain joins TRBV27 to TRBJ2-3; D may be TRBD2 (5 bases). The CDR3 spans 15 residues. The V gene's germline CDR1 is MNHEY and CDR2 SMNVEV (reference sequence). The V and J ends lost 3 bases and 0 bases respectively, with 10 bases between them. CDR3 bases: TGTGCCAGCAGTTTTAGCGACCCTAGCACAGATACGCAGTATTTT. It codes for CASSFSDPSTDTQYF.

The chain uses TRBV5-4 and TRBJ2-7; 8 nucleotides line up with TRBD1. The CDR3 extends over 14 amino acids. Trimming removed 4 bases from V and 0 bases from J; junction bases left unmatched: 3. The germline V gene has CDR1 SGHNT and CDR2 YYREEE (reference sequence). CDR3 protein: CASSRGQDSYEQYF. The CDR3 DNA reads TGTGCCAGCAGCCGGGGACAGGACTCCTACGAGCAGTACTTC.

This chain's CDR3 is CASSLDGGRTDTQYF. The CDR3 DNA reads TGTGCCAGCAGCTTGGATGGGGGGAGGACAGATACGCAGTATTTT. The gene calls are TRBV5-8 and TRBJ2-3, with D perhaps matching TRBD2 (6 bases). Trimming shortened V by 0 bases and J by 3 bases, and 11 bases separated the two germline ends. The germline gives CDR1 SGHTS, CDR2 YDEGEE. The CDR3 is 15 residues long.

With respect to this clone: One junction end disagrees with the germline gene, perhaps due to a read error. This rearrangement joins TRBV27 to TRBJ1-2, with D uncertain. The CDR3 has 14 amino acids. CDR1 is MNHEY, CDR2 SMNVEV, per germline (reference sequence). The CDR3 protein is CASSPRTTNYVYTF. The CDR3 region has the DNA TGTGCCAGCAGCCCGCGGACTACCAACTATGTCTACACCTTC.

This chain links TRBV7-8 with TRBJ1-4, with D hard to call. The V and J ends lost 5 bases and 6 bases respectively, with 13 bases between them. Germline CDR1 is SGHVS and CDR2 is FQNEAQ. CDR3 length equals 14 residues. CDR3 in amino acids: CASSPGRVYEKLFF. CDR3 coding DNA: TGTGCCAGCAGCCCCGGCCGGGTGTATGAAAAACTGTTTTTT. The variable domain in full, with the rest retrieved from reference TRBV7-8 and TRBJ1-4, is GAGVSQSPRYKVAKRGQDVALRCDPISGHVSLFWYQQALGQGPEFLTYFQNEAQLDKSGLPSDRFFAERPEGSVSTLKIQRTQQEDSAVYLCASSPGRVYEKLFFGSGTQLSVL.

This clone was seen just once. The chain carries TRBV5-1 and TRBJ2-7; D call uncertain. The germline V gene has CDR1 SGHRS and CDR2 YFSETQ. Trimming removed 1 base at V and 6 bases at J, with 11 bases between. The length of the CDR3 is 13 residues. The CDR3, as DNA: TGCGCCAGCAGCTTGACGACGGGTTTCGAGCAGTACTTC. As protein: CASSLTTGFEQYF.

The chain recombines TRBV27 with TRBJ2-3; 7 positions agree with TRBD1. Trimming took 4 bases from V and 3 from J; bases not matched to a gene: 7. Germline V gives CDR1 MNHEY, CDR2 SMNVEV (reference sequence). The CDR3 length is 15 residues. CDR3 DNA sequence: TGTGCCAGCAGTTCGACAGGGTATCTAACAGATACGCAGTATTTT. Translated: CASSSTGYLTDTQYF.

Written as DNA, the CDR3 is TGTGCCAGCAGCGTAAGAGCAGGGATGGACGAGCAGTACTTC. As protein: CASSVRAGMDEQYF. V usage is TRBV9 and J usage is TRBJ2-5; tentatively, D is TRBD1 (5 bases). Judging by the DNA end, TRBJ2-7 fits better; the J call may be wrong. The germline V gene has CDR1 SGDLS and CDR2 YYNGEE. This CDR3 is 14 amino acids long.